This TCR beta chain was recorded in a study of breast tumors, draining lymph nodes, adjacent tissues. Many counts were recorded for this clonotype. TCRdb redid the calling of the multiplex PCR reads with MiXCR, one entry per CDR3 protein. The repertoire consists of under 350,000 distinct CDR3 sequences, with over 30% occurring once and the leading ten covering roughly 1.2%. Axillary draining lymph nodes of breast cancer patients supplied the node samples. The sample comprised axillary lymph node tissue. This TCR derives from a female donor with breast cancer. Some clones in this sample may be carry-over from other donors' samples.

The CDR3 sequence is CSARVQGWEKLFF. The CDR3 DNA sequence: TGCAGTGCTAGGGTACAGGGTTGGGAAAAACTGTTTTTT. The chain employs TRBV20-1 and TRBJ1-4; tentatively, D is TRBD1 (6 bases). V was pared by 3 bases and J by 8 bases, with 13 bases between. This CDR3 has 13 residues. Germline CDR1 DFQATT, CDR2 SNEGSKA (reference sequence).